The 2 T cell receptor beta chains reported below all come from one sample, sequenced in a study of T cell responses to AZD1222 COVID-19 vaccine. The table came from immunoSEQ multiplex PCR; TCRdb's copy has only in-frame clones and leaves some out. The profile covers more than 95,000 clones, with about 89% appearing a single time and 2.5% to 4% taken by the ten largest. Sequenced material: peripheral blood, taken 28 days after the second dose of the MenACWY control vaccine. The receptors shown here come from an adult who received the MenACWY meningococcal vaccine as a control.

The CDR3 here is CASSYSGANVLTF. The CDR3 DNA is TGTGCCAGCAGTTACTCTGGGGCCAACGTCCTGACTTTC. V and J are TRBV6-2 or TRBV6-3 and TRBJ2-6, with D hard to call. The V end was cut by 0 bases, the J end by 3 bases, with 0 bases between. Germline assignment: CDR1 MNHEY and CDR2 SVGEGT. The CDR3 contains 13 residues.

The chain has TRBV3-1 (or the pseudogene TRBV3-2) and TRBJ1-1, with D perhaps TRBD1 (6 bases). Trimming removed 4 bases at V and 1 base at J, with 10 bases between. Germline values: CDR1 LGHDT, CDR2 YNNKEL (reference sequence). The CDR3 totals 14 residues. The CDR3 region is CASSLRQENTEAFF. Here the CDR3 DNA reads TGTGCCAGCAGCCTTCGACAGGAGAACACTGAAGCTTTCTTT.